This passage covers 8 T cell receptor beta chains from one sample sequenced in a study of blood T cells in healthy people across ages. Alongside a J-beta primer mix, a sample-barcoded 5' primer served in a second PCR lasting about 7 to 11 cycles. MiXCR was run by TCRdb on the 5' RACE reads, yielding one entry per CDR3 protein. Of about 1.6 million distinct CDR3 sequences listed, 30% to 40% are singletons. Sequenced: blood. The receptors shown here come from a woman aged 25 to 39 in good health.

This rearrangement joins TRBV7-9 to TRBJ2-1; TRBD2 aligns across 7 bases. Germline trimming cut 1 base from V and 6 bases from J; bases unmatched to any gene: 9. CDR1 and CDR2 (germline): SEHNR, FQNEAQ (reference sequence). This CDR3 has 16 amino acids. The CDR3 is CASSLVWASGCNEQFF. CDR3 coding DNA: TGTGCCAGCAGCTTAGTATGGGCTAGCGGATGCAATGAGCAGTTCTTC.

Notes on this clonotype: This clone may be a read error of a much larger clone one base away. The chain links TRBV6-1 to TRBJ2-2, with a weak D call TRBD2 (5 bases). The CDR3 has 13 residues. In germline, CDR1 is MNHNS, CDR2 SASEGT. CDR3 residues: CASSSLNTGERFF. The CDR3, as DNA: TGTGCCAGCAGTTCCCTGAACACCGGGGAGCGGTTTTTT.

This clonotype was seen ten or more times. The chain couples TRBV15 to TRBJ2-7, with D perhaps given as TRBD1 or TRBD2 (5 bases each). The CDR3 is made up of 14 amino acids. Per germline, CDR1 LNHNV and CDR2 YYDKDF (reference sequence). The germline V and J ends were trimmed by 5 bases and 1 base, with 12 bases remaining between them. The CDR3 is CATSEGRGSYEQYF. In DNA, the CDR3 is TGTGCCACCAGCGAGGGACGCGGATCCTACGAGCAGTACTTC.

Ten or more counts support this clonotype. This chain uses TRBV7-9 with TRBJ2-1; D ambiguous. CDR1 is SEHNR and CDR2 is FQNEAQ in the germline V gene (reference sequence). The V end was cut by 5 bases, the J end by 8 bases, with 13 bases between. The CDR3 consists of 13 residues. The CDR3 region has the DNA TGTGCCAGCAGCCCCACGGGTGGGGATGAGCAGTTCTTC. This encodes CASSPTGGDEQFF.

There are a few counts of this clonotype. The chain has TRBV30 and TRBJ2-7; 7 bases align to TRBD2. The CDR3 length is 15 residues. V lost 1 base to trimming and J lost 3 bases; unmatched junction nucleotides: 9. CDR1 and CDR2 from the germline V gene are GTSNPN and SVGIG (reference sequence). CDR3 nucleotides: TGTGCCTGGAGTGACTCTGAGGGGAGGGTCTACGAGCAGTACTTC. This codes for CAWSDSEGRVYEQYF. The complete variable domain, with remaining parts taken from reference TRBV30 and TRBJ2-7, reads SQTIHQWPATLVQPVGSPLSLECTVEGTSNPNLYWYRQAAGRGLQLLFYSVGIGQISSEVPQNLSASRPQDRQFILSSKKLLLSDSGFYLCAWSDSEGRVYEQYFGPGTRLTVT.

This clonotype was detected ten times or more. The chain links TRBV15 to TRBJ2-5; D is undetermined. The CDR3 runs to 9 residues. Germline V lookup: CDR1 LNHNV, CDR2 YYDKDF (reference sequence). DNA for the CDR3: TGTGCTACAAAAGAGACCCAGTACTTC. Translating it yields CATKETQYF.

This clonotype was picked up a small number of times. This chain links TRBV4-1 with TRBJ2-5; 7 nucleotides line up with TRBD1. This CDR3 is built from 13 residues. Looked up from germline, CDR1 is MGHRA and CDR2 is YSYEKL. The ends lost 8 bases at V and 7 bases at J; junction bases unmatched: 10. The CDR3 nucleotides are TGCGCCAGCGGGAAGGCCTCAGGGGGGACCCAGTACTTC. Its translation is CASGKASGGTQYF.

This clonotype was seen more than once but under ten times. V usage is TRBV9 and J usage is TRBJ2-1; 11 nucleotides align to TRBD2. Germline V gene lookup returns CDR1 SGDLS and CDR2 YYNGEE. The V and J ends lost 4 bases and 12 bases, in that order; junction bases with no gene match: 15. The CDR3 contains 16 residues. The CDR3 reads CASSSGGTSGVPGQFF. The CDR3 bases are TGTGCCAGCAGCTCGGGGGGGACTAGCGGAGTACCGGGGCAGTTCTTC.